This T cell receptor (beta chain) was obtained from a study of cytomegalovirus exposure and HLA in healthy donors. V was pared by 6 bases and J by 1 base, with 12 bases between. The CDR3 contains 14 residues. Germline V CDR1 and CDR2: WSHSY, SAAADI. The data were produced by immunoSEQ multiplex PCR, yet TCRdb's version contains in-frame clones alone and is incomplete. The sample includes more than 95,000 clones, about 90% seen only once; the top ten take about 1.9%. The TCR was taken from a woman aged 18-29 years in good health and CMV-seronegative. Sequencing was performed on PBMCs. The chain has TRBV10-2 and TRBJ1-1; D may be TRBD1 (6 bases). The DNA of the CDR3 is TGCGCCAGCAGCCAAACAGGGACGAACACTGAAGCTTTCTTT. Amino acid sequence: CASSQTGTNTEAFF.